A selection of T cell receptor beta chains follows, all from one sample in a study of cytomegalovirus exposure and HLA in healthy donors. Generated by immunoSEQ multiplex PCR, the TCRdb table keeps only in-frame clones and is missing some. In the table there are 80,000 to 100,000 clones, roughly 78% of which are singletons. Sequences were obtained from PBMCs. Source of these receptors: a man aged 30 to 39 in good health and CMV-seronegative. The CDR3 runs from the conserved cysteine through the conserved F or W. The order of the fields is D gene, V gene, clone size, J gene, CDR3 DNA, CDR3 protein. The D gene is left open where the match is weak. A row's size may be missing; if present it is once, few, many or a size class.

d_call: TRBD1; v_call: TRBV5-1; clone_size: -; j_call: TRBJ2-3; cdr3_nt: TGCGCCAGCAGTCCAAACAGGGGGTTAACTAGCACAGATACGCAGTATTTT; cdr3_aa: CASSPNRGLTSTDTQYF
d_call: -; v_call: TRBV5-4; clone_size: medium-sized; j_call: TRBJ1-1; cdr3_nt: TGTGCCAGCAGCCTGGAGCAGGGCAACACTGAAGCTTTCTTT; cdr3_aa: CASSLEQGNTEAFF
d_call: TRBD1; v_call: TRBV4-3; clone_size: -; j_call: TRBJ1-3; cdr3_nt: TGCGCCAGCAGCCGGACAGGGAGCTCTGGAAACACCATATATTTT; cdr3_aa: CASSRTGSSGNTIYF
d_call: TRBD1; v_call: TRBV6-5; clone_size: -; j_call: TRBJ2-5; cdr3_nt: TGTGCCAGCACCAATCCAGGGGGAGAGACCCAGTACTTC; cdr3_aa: CASTNPGGETQYF
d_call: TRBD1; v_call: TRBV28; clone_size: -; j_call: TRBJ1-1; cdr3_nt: TGTGCCAGCAAAATACAGGGGGTCACTGAAGCTTTCTTT; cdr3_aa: CASKIQGVTEAFF
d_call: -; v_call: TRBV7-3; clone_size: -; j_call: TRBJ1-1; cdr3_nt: TGTGCCAGCAGCTTAGCGGGGAACACTGAAGCTTTCTTT; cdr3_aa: CASSLAGNTEAFF
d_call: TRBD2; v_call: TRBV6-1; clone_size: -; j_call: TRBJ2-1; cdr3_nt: TGTGCCAGCAGTGAAGTAGCGGGGGGCTACAATGAGCAGTTCTTC; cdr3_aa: CASSEVAGGYNEQFF
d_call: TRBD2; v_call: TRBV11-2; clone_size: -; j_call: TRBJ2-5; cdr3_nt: TGTGCCAGCAGCTTATGGTTGGGGGAGGGGTTAGAGACCCAGTACTTC; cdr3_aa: CASSLWLGEGLETQYF
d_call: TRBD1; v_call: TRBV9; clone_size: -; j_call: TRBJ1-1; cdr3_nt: TGTGCCAGCAGCCCTAGACAGGGACGGTCCACTGAAGCTTTCTTT; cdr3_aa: CASSPRQGRSTEAFF
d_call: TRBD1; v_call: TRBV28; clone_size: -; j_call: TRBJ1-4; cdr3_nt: TGTGCCACCGGACAGGGACTGCGGGAAAAACTGTTTTTT; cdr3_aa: CATGQGLREKLFF
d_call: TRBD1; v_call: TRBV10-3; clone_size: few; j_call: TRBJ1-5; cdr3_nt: TGTGCCATCAGTGAATGGGACAGGGGAGCGGGTCAGCCCCAGCATTTT; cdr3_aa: CAISEWDRGAGQPQHF
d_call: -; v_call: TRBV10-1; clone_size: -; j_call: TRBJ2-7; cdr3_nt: TGCGCCAGCAGTGAGTATCTCCTCGGCGAGCAGTACTTC; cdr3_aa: CASSEYLLGEQYF
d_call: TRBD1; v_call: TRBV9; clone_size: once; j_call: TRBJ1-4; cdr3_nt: TGTGCCAGCAGCGTAGAACCCGCCGGGACAGGGGGGGAAAAACTGTTTTTT; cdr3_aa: CASSVEPAGTGGEKLFF
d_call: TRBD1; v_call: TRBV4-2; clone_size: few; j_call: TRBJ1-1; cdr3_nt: TGTGCCAGCAGCCCGGGACAGGAGAACACTGAAGCTTTCTTT; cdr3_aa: CASSPGQENTEAFF
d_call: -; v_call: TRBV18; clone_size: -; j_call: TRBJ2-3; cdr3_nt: TGTGCCAGCTCACCCACCGGACTTAGCACAGATACGCAGTATTTT; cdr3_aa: CASSPTGLSTDTQYF
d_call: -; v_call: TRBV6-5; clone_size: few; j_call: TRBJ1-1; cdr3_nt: TGTGCCAGCACCCCCGGTTACGATATGAACACTGAAGCTTTCTTT; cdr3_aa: CASTPGYDMNTEAFF
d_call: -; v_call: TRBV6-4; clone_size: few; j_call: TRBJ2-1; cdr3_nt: TGTGCCAGCAGCCCCAGGGCCGAGACCAATGAGCAGTTCTTC; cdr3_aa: CASSPRAETNEQFF
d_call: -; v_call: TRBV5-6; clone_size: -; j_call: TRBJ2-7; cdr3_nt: TGTGCCAGCAGTCCTGGGGCGAGATACGAGCAGTACTTC; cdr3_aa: CASSPGARYEQYF
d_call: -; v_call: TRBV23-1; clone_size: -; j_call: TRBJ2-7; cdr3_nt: TGCGCCAGCAGTCGCAAACAGGGAGGGCAGCAGTACTTC; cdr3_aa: CASSRKQGGQQYF
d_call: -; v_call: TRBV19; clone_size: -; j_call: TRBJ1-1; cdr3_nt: TGTGCCAGTAGTATACGAGGGAGGGTGACCGGCGCTGAAGCTTTCTTT; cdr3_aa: CASSIRGRVTGAEAFF
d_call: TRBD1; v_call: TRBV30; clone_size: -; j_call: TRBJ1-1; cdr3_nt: TGTGCCTGGAGTCCTACAGGGGCCACTGAAGCTTTCTTT; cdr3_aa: CAWSPTGATEAFF
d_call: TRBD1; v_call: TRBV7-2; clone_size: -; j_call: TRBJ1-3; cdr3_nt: TGTGCCAGCAGCAGAGGGACAGGAACAGGACCTGGAAACACCATATATTTT; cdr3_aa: CASSRGTGTGPGNTIYF
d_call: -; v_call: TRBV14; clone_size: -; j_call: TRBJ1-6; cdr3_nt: TGTGCCAGCAGCCAGGCGAGGGGGAGAAGCGATTCACCCCTCCACTTT; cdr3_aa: CASSQARGRSDSPLHF
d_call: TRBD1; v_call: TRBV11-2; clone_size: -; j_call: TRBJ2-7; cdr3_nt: TGTACCAGCAGAACACTCCGGGACAGAGCCTACGAGCAGTACTTC; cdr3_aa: CTSRTLRDRAYEQYF
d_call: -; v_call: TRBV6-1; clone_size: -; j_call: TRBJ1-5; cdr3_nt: TGTGCCAGCAGTGAAGGCGGCCCCAACGGCAATCAGCCCCAGCATTTT; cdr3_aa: CASSEGGPNGNQPQHF
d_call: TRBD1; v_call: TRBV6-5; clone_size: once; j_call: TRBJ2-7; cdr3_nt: TGTGCCAGCAGTTCCGGGACAGGGGGGTACGAGCAGTACTTC; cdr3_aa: CASSSGTGGYEQYF